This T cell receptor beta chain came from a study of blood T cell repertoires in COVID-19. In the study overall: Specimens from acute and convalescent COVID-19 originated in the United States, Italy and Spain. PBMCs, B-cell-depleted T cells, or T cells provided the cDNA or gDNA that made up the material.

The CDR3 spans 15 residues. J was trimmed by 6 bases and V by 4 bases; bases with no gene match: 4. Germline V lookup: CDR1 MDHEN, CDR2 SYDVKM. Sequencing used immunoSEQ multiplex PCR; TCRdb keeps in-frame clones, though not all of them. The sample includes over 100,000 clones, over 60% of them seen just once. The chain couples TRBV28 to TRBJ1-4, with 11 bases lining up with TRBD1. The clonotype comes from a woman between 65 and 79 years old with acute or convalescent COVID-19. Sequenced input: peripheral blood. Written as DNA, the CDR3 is TGTGCCAGCAGTTCTGGGGGACAGGGGGATGAAAAACTGTTTTTT. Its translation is CASSSGGQGDEKLFF. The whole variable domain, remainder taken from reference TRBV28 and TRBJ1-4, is DVKVTQSSRYLVKRTGEKVFLECVQDMDHENMFWYRQDPGLGLRLIYFSYDVKMKEKGDIPEGYSVSREKKERFSLILESASTNQTSMYLCASSSGGQGDEKLFFGSGTQLSVL.